The 20 T cell receptor beta chains reported below all come from one sample, sequenced in a study of T-cell memory formation after mild COVID-19. TCRdb reprocessed the 5' RACE reads via MiXCR and lists one record per CDR3 protein. The repertoire includes fewer than 550,000 distinct CDR3 sequences, 20% of them detected once, and 7.5% to 10% sits in the top ten. The specimen was PBMCs or a T cell subset sorted from them (not recorded which). The receptors here all came from an adult woman who had mild COVID-19 (a few samples of this study predate the infection). Cell type and time point are not known.

The table lists this clonotype with a few counts. The V call is TRBV4-2, the J call TRBJ2-7, with 8 positions matching TRBD2. The V segment lost 4 bases and the J segment 2 bases; nucleotides outside the gene matches: 4. Germline CDR1 is LGHNA and CDR2 is YNFKEQ. The CDR3 is 14 amino acids. The CDR3 nucleotides read TGTGCCAGCAGCCCAGGGCGGGGGGCCTACGAGCAGTACTTC. The encoded protein is CASSPGRGAYEQYF.

This sequence joins TRBV2 and TRBJ1-2; 10 positions agree with TRBD1. This CDR3 has 17 amino acids. CDR1 is SNHLY, CDR2 FYNNEI, per germline. The junction had 10 bases not matched to a gene; V was cut back by 2 bases and J by 4 bases. The CDR3 DNA is TGTGCCAGCAGTGAAAGAGGGACAGGGGAGGCGAGCTATGGCTACACCTTC. It is translated as CASSERGTGEASYGYTF.

This clonotype occurred a few times. This chain uses TRBV21-1 with TRBJ2-3; TRBD2, the table's D call, lacks a check against the DNA. TRBV21-1 is marked as a pseudogene. The CDR3 loop spans 16 amino acids. Here the CDR3 DNA reads TGTGCCAGCAGCACCCTCCAGCGGGGGGACACAGATACGCAGTATTTT. Amino acid sequence: CASSTLQRGDTDTQYF.

This clonotype came up a few times. This chain's CDR3 is CASSFRTASQPQHF. For the CDR3, the DNA is TGTGCCAGCAGCTTTAGGACAGCAAGTCAGCCCCAGCATTTT. V usage is TRBV5-6 and J usage is TRBJ1-5; TRBD1 might be the D (6 bases). Germline CDR1 is SGHDT and CDR2 is YYEEEE. The CDR3 covers 14 residues. V lost 2 bases and J lost 6, with 12 bases in between.

This clonotype was counted ten times or more. The V gene is TRBV7-3, the J gene TRBJ2-7, with D tentatively TRBD1 (6 bases). CDR1 is SGHTA and CDR2 is FQGTGA in the germline V gene. V gave up 5 bases and J gave up 3 bases, with 11 bases separating them. The CDR3 is 13 amino acids. CDR3 amino acids: CASSAQQGYEQYF. In DNA, the CDR3 is TGTGCCAGCAGCGCGCAACAGGGCTACGAGCAGTACTTC.

This clonotype was counted a few times. J is TRBJ1-2 and V is TRBV20-1; weak D call: TRBD1 (6 bases). This CDR3 region has 13 residues. The V end was cut by 0 bases, the J end by 7 bases, with 12 bases between. Germline-derived CDR1 and CDR2 are DFQATT and SNEGSKA (reference sequence). The CDR3 loop reads CSAREGALGGYTF. CDR3 coding DNA: TGCAGTGCTAGAGAGGGGGCTTTAGGTGGCTACACCTTC.

The V and J genes are TRBV5-1 and TRBJ2-3, with D possibly matching TRBD1 (7 bases). V was shortened by 2 bases and J by 3 bases, with 13 bases between the two germline ends. CDR1 and CDR2 from the germline V gene are SGHRS and YFSETQ. The CDR3 extends over 15 amino acids. The CDR3 DNA is TGCGCCAGCAGCTTCGGAGGGGGCGTAACAGATACGCAGTATTTT. It translates to CASSFGGGVTDTQYF.

This clonotype was counted many times. The chain carries TRBV7-9 and TRBJ1-1; no firm D call. This CDR3 is 13 amino acids long. V lost 5 bases, J lost 2 bases, and 9 bases lay in between. Germline loops: CDR1 SEHNR, CDR2 FQNEAQ (reference sequence). This CDR3 is CASSPIRNTEAFF. The DNA for the CDR3 is TGTGCCAGCAGCCCGATACGCAACACTGAAGCTTTCTTT.

The sample holds a few counts of this clonotype. This CDR3 reads CATRAGEVGTEAFF. The CDR3 DNA reads as TGTGCCACCAGGGCAGGGGAAGTCGGCACTGAAGCTTTCTTT. The rearrangement links TRBV12-3 or TRBV12-4 to TRBJ1-1; D may be TRBD1 (6 bases). The CDR3 extends over 14 amino acids. V gave up 10 bases and J gave up 4 bases, with 19 bases separating them.

The V call is TRBV10-2, the J call TRBJ2-4; 7 nucleotides match TRBD2. This CDR3 region has 12 residues. Unmatched junction bases numbered 4, after V lost 6 bases and J lost 8 bases. The germline V gene has CDR1 WSHSY and CDR2 SAAADI. As DNA, the CDR3 is TGCGCCAGCAGCCGGGGGGTGGACATTCAGTACTTC. Protein sequence: CASSRGVDIQYF.

In its sample, this clonotype was seen a few times. The chain is built from TRBV29-1 and TRBJ2-1; weak D call: TRBD1 (5 bases). This CDR3 has 15 amino acids. The germline V gene has CDR1 SQVTM and CDR2 ANQGSEA. V was shortened by 0 bases and J by 6 bases, with 15 bases between the two germline ends. The DNA for the CDR3 is TGCAGCGTTGAAGATATTGTCCGACAGACCAATGAGCAGTTCTTC. Protein: CSVEDIVRQTNEQFF.

The J gene is TRBJ2-1, the V gene TRBV20-1; D may correspond to TRBD1 or TRBD2 (5 bases each). This CDR3 is 17 amino acids long. The V and J ends lost 1 base and 6 bases respectively, with 22 bases between them. Germline loops: CDR1 DFQATT, CDR2 SNEGSKA (reference sequence). The CDR3 sequence is CSARVRDSGGYANEQFF. The CDR3 nucleotides are TGCAGTGCTAGAGTTCGTGACAGCGGCGGTTATGCCAATGAGCAGTTCTTC.

The V call is TRBV7-9, the J call TRBJ1-2, with D unresolved. CDR1 is SEHNR and CDR2 is FQNEAQ in the germline V gene (reference sequence). This CDR3 has 13 residues. With 4 bases removed from V and 3 bases from J, the gap between germline ends came to 9 bases. The CDR3 protein is CASSSINDYGYTF. In DNA, the CDR3 is TGTGCCAGCAGCTCAATAAACGACTATGGCTACACCTTC.

This chain joins TRBV5-1 and TRBJ1-2; 10 bases are a match to TRBD1. The CDR3 runs to 15 residues. CDR1 and CDR2 (germline): SGHRS, YFSETQ. The J segment lost 1 base and the V segment lost 4 bases, leaving 4 bases of the junction unmatched. The CDR3 spells CASSPGTGDNYGYTF. In DNA, the CDR3 is TGCGCCAGCAGCCCAGGGACAGGGGATAACTATGGCTACACCTTC.

This clonotype was observed a handful of times. The chain employs TRBV7-8 and TRBJ2-1, with 12 bases lining up with TRBD2. Trimming cost V 2 bases and J 6 bases; bases outside gene matches: 11. Germline V lookup: CDR1 SGHVS, CDR2 FQNEAQ. The CDR3 sequence is 18 residues long. The CDR3 region is CASSLLAGGGKVGNEQFF. The DNA for the CDR3 is TGTGCCAGCAGCTTACTAGCGGGAGGGGGTAAAGTGGGCAATGAGCAGTTCTTC.

The genes are TRBV5-1 and TRBJ1-2; D uncertain. Germline CDR1 and CDR2: SGHRS and YFSETQ. The CDR3 has 16 residues. V lost 0 bases to trimming and J lost 2 bases, with 14 bases between them. For the CDR3, the DNA is TGCGCCAGCAGCTTGGCCCACAGCGGAGTAAACTATGGCTACACCTTC. Protein: CASSLAHSGVNYGYTF.

The chain is built from TRBV3-1 and TRBJ2-2; unclear D gene. This CDR3 comprises 13 residues. Germline-derived CDR1 and CDR2 are LGHDT and YNNKEL (reference sequence). Trimming cost V 1 base and J 6 bases, with 6 bases left between them. The chain's CDR3 is CASSQVSAGELFF. DNA for the CDR3: TGTGCCAGCAGCCAAGTCAGTGCCGGGGAGCTGTTTTTT. Drawing the rest from reference TRBV3-1 and TRBJ2-2, the complete variable domain is DTAVSQTPKYLVTQMGNDKSIKCEQNLGHDTMYWYKQDSKKFLKIMFSYNNKELIINETVPNRFSPKSPDKAHLNLHINSLELGDSAVYFCASSQVSAGELFFGEGSRLTVL.

This clonotype occurred a few times. J is TRBJ2-1 and V is TRBV27; D is undetermined. With 2 bases removed from V and 4 bases from J, the gap between germline ends came to 15 bases. CDR1 MNHEY and CDR2 SMNVEV come from the germline V gene (reference sequence). The CDR3 totals 16 residues. The CDR3 DNA follows: TGTGCCAGCAGTTTAGGTTTAGGGATGGAATACAATGAGCAGTTCTTC. Protein sequence: CASSLGLGMEYNEQFF.

This chain joins TRBV6-5 and TRBJ2-2; 8 bases are shared with TRBD2. CDR1 and CDR2 from the germline V gene are MNHEY and SVGAGI. The CDR3 covers 16 residues. The V gene end was trimmed by 5 bases and the J gene end by 4 bases; junction bases not matched to a gene: 9. The CDR3 nucleotides are TGTGCCAGCAGTCTCCGACTAGCGATCATCACCGGGGAGCTGTTTTTT. Amino acid sequence: CASSLRLAIITGELFF.

This clonotype has more than one count but fewer than ten. The chain is built from TRBV11-3 and TRBJ1-1; TRBD1 is a possible D gene (6 bases). Trimming stripped 1 base from V and 0 bases from J, with 9 bases between. Germline loops: CDR1 SGHNT, CDR2 YENEEA. The CDR3 has 15 residues. This chain's CDR3 is CASSLVAGVNTEAFF. The CDR3 DNA sequence: TGTGCCAGCAGCTTAGTAGCAGGGGTGAACACTGAAGCTTTCTTT.